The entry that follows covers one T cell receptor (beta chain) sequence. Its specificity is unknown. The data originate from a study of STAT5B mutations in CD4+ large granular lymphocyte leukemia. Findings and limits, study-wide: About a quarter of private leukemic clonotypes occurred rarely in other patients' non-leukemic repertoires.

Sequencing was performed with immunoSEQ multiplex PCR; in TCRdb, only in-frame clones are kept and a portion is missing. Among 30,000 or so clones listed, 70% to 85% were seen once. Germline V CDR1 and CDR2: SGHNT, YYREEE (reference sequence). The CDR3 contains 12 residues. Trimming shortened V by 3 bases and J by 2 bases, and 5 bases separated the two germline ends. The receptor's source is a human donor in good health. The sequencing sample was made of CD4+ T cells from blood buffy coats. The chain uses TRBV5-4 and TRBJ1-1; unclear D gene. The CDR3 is CASSSPNTEAFF. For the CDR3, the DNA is TGTGCCAGCAGCTCACCTAACACTGAAGCTTTCTTT.